The 7 T cell receptor beta chains presented below share a single source sample, sequenced in a study of cytotoxic CD8 clonotypes in ibrutinib-treated CLL. Some clones are missing from TCRdb's copy, which holds only in-frame ones; the method was immunoSEQ multiplex PCR. The sample lists nearly 85,000 clones; roughly 80% were seen once. Specimen: PBMCs, collected after 12 months of ibrutinib treatment. These receptors were collected from a human donor with chronic lymphocytic leukemia.

This chain joins TRBV18 and TRBJ2-7; 13 bases align to TRBD2. Germline CDR1 and CDR2: KGHSH and LQKENI. V trimming: 6 bases; J trimming: 3 bases; junction bases outside the gene matches: 8. The CDR3 totals 16 residues. CDR3 residues: CASSPGTSGNGYEQYF. The CDR3 DNA sequence: TGTGCCAGCTCCCCCGGGACTAGCGGGAACGGCTACGAGCAGTACTTC.

V gene TRBV5-1 combines with J gene TRBJ1-1; 7 positions agree with TRBD1. Trimming removed 3 bases from V and 5 bases from J; junction bases left unmatched: 7. The CDR3 length is 14 residues. Germline values: CDR1 SGHRS, CDR2 YFSETQ. The CDR3 protein is CASSWDRIGTEAFF. The CDR3 region has the DNA TGCGCCAGCAGCTGGGACAGAATAGGGACTGAAGCTTTCTTT.

This chain uses TRBV5-1 with TRBJ2-3; D is uncertain. The germline CDR1 and CDR2 sequences are SGHRS and YFSETQ. V was shortened by 0 bases and J by 2 bases, with 7 bases between the two germline ends. There are 14 residues in the CDR3. This CDR3 is CASSLGWNTDTQYF. Written as DNA, the CDR3 is TGCGCCAGCAGCTTGGGGTGGAACACAGATACGCAGTATTTT.

This clone came up once. The J gene is TRBJ2-7, the V gene TRBV4-3; either TRBD1 or TRBD2 may supply D (5 bases each). Germline V gives CDR1 LGHNA, CDR2 YSLEER. V was clipped by 8 bases and J by 3 bases, with 14 bases between them. The CDR3 totals 13 residues. Here the CDR3 reads CASSPGAGYEQYF. The CDR3 DNA follows: TGCGCCAGCTCCCCCGGGGCCGGCTACGAGCAGTACTTC.

This chain uses TRBV5-1 with TRBJ2-7; 7 nucleotides agree with TRBD1. With 3 bases clipped from V and 3 bases from J, the junction kept 9 bases outside the gene matches. Looked up from germline, CDR1 is SGHRS and CDR2 is YFSETQ. CDR3 length equals 15 residues. The CDR3 region has the DNA TGCGCCAGCAGCTCCCACCAGGGACAGCACTACGAGCAGTACTTC. It translates to CASSSHQGQHYEQYF. Drawing the rest from reference TRBV5-1 and TRBJ2-7, the complete variable domain is KAGVTQTPRYLIKTRGQQVTLSCSPISGHRSVSWYQQTPGQGLQFLFEYFSETQRNKGNFPGRFSGRQFSNSRSEMNVSTLELGDSALYLCASSSHQGQHYEQYFGPGTRLTVT.

The rearrangement joins TRBV4-1 to TRBJ2-3; a weak D match, TRBD1 (6 bases). The CDR3 has 13 amino acids. V shed 1 base and J shed 6 bases, with 8 bases lying between them. CDR1 is MGHRA and CDR2 is YSYEKL in the germline V gene. In DNA, the CDR3 is TGCGCCAGCAGCCAAGGTACAGGGGATACGCAGTATTTT. Protein product: CASSQGTGDTQYF.

Judged by abundance, this clone is medium-sized. This chain uses TRBV7-9 with TRBJ2-1, with D unresolved. Germline CDR1 reads SEHNR; CDR2 reads FQNEAQ (reference sequence). The CDR3 spans 12 residues. V was trimmed by 5 bases and J by 5 bases, leaving 7 bases between them. The CDR3 DNA sequence: TGTGCCAGCAGCCTAGACAACAATGAGCAGTTCTTC. Translation: CASSLDNNEQFF.